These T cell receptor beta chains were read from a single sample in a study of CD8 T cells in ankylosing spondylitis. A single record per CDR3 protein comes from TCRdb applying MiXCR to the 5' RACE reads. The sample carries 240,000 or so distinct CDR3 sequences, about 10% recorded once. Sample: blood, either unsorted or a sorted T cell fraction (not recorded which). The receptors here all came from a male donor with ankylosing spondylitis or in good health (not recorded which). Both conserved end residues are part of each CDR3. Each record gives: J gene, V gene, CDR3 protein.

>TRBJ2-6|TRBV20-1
CSAHTTHSGANVLTF
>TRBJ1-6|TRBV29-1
CSRSKGHSPLHF
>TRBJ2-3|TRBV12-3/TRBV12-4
CATAELGDTQYF
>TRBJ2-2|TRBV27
CASRDGWAGGELFF
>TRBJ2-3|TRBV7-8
CASSLAGRRSDTQYF
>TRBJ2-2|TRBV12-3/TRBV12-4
CASRRQRLAGVGTGELFF
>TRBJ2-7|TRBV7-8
CASSIDGAYEQYF
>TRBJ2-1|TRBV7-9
CASIPTRGVPLNEQFF
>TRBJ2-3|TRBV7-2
CASSLASGNTDTQYF
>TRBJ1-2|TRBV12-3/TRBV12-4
CASSPHRGINYGYTF
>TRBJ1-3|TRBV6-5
CASSLGQGSGNTIYF
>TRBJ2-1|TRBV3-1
CASSPRTVAYNEQFF
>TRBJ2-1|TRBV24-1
CATSDLLEEEQFF
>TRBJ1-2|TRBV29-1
CSATGGFGYTF
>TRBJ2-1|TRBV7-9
CASSAQESGYNEQFF
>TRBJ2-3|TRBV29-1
CSVEGRDTFTDTQYF
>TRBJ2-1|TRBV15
CATSREGSGAYNEQFF
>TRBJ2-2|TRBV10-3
CAISETGELFF
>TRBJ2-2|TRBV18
CASSPDLDGELFF
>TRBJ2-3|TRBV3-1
CASRGRDLTDTQYF
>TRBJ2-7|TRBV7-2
CASSPPGGTYEQYF
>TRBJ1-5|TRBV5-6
CASSSGLGQGQPQHF
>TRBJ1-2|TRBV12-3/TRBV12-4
CASSLDFGDGYTF
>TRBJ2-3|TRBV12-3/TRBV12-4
CASSFGFTGPDTQYF
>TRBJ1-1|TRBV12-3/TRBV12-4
CASRPGGLFTEAFF
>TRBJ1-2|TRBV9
CASSVSTGHGYTF
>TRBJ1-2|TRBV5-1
CASSLAVGDYGYTF
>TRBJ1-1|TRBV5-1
CASSLAGFWGTEAFF
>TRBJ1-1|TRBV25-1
CASQIGGAGEAFF
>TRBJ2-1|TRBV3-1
CASSRRGFSPSSYNEQFF
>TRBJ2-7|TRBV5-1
CASSSRDFLYEQYF
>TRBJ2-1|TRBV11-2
CASSLGYSDNEQFF
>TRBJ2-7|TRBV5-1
CASSWQGEQYF
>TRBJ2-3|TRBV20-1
CSVSEAARLAQYF
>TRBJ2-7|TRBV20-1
CSARRAERSYEQYF
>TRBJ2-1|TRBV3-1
CTSSLAGGSGEQFF
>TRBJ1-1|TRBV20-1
CSAAPAISRNTEAFF